Detailed here is one T cell receptor beta chain. Its antigen target is currently unknown. No quality values exist for individual bases; no much larger clone is one base distant. The library was obtained by the immunoSEQ multiplex PCR assay. The multiplex PCR relied on a mix of 60 forward primers for TCR Vbeta segments and 13 reverse primers for TCR Jbeta segments. A multiplex PCR assay on genomic DNA amplified the CDR3 region of rearranged TCR beta genes. The amplified TCR beta libraries were sequenced on the Illumina HiSeq System as 87-base-pair reads. Concerning the study's data processing: Across the roughly 670 repertoires, a later analysis counted approximately 75 million unique TCR beta chains, approximately 12 million of which were shared by at least two donors. Raw reads were error-corrected and collapsed into unique sequences by a nearest-neighbor algorithm in which closely related sequences were merged to remove PCR and sequencing errors. To assign V, D and J gene segments, CDR3 sequences were aligned to IMGT reference sequences. Each retained sequence needed at least a six-nucleotide match to both a V gene segment and a J gene segment. A rearrangement was called productive if the CDR3 had no stop codons and remained in frame with V and J, and every other rearrangement was called non-productive. CDR3 was defined according to IMGT convention as the region running from the second conserved V-encoded cysteine to the conserved J-encoded phenylalanine. The earlier analysis of 500 to 750 of the donors excluded any sequence lacking an unambiguous match to a single V gene segment. In an earlier analysis of 500 to 750 of the donors, V segments were called functional above 56.7% productive rearrangements and were called segregating when the between-donor standard deviation exceeded 5%. A statistical classification framework was built for diagnosing cytomegalovirus status from the catalog of TCR beta chain sequences. In a later analysis, V and J genes were assigned by comparing TCR nucleotide sequences against IMGT/GENE-DB human TR gene sequences. A later analysis assigned CDR3 sequences and most-parsimonious VDJ recombination scenarios with the TCRdist pipeline. In a later analysis, each TCR beta chain was defined by its CDR3 amino acid sequence together with its V-gene family, and reads without a unique V-gene family were excluded. In a later analysis, several hundred highly shared, low-generation-probability nucleotide sequences were removed to address suspected cross-contamination and a sequencing artifact. In a later analysis, a clonal expansion index for each public chain was calculated from normalized within-repertoire ranks of inferred template counts. Generation probabilities in a later analysis came from a VDJ recombination model fitted to out-of-frame rearrangements, and those results were checked against IGoR. In a later analysis, hypergeometric tests were used to score TCR-TCR, TCR-HLA and TCR-CMV co-occurrence, with a repertoire-size bias correction applied to TCR pairs. False discovery rates were estimated in a later analysis by permuting HLA or CMV assignments 20 times. In a later analysis, co-occurring TCRs were grouped using DBSCAN, with TCRdist sequence similarity added in when clustering inside HLA-allele-positive subsets. Repertoires with fewer than 30,000 or more than 120,000 public chains, plus five repertoires with anomalous nucleotide sharing, were excluded from co-occurrence clustering. TCRdb took this table from immuneACCESS and kept in-frame rearrangements with V and J called. Such tables lack part of the clones; where checked against another copy, unresolved V genes explain under half of the gap, and the rest is unexplained. V and J calls and clone size are as listed in that table; D and trimming were resolved from the DNA. Present in this sample are about 140,000 clones, approximately 79% of which were seen just once. The leading ten clones occupy roughly 0.99% of the sample.

This record comes from a study of cytomegalovirus exposure and HLA in healthy donors (TCRdb year 2017). Some background on the complete study: According to an earlier analysis of 550 to 700 of the donors, 150 million to 200 million T cells yielded some 110 million unique TCR beta sequences and around 300 Gb of sequence data. The study aimed to test whether signatures of past pathogen exposure could be identified by cataloging public T cell receptors. Four to six DR-DQ haplotypes were handled as single units for association and clustering, since linkage in the cohort was strong. The study combined high-throughput TCR immunosequencing, statistical association of individual TCRs with disease status, and machine learning to predict cytomegalovirus infection status. All discovery cohort repertoires had been generated on a single sequencing platform. Using immunosequencing, the study profiled T cell repertoires from some 670 subjects and related those repertoires to cytomegalovirus serostatus. The number of typed donors differed by locus: about 620-640 for A, B, C, DRB1 and DQB1; roughly 510 for DQA1; over 600 for DPA1; and around 490 for DPB1. Rather than drawing on any new phenotypic data, the later analysis identified candidate immune exposures from TCR beta sequences and the way those sequences occurred across donors. Among the roughly 380 genotyped donors, approximately 81% belonged to the genetic ancestry cluster associated with self-reported Caucasian donors. A later genetic analysis took genome-wide SNP genotypes for about 65% of the 666 donors and used that subset as a discovery cohort. On average, about 240,000 unique TCR beta nucleotide sequences were sequenced per donor among roughly 430 genotyped donors of the cohort, with around 19% of those sequences being non-productive. Alongside the repertoire data, information on donor age, sex, ethnicity and CMV serostatus was compiled. HLA typing included class I and class II loci at four-digit resolution. In a later analysis, previously published TCR beta repertoires from roughly 710 donors were re-analyzed and high-resolution HLA genotyping was added so that TCR occurrence patterns could be studied. In an earlier analysis of roughly 580 of the donors, high-throughput TCR beta sequencing was used to judge whether each TCR beta V gene segment behaved as functional or pseudogenic. An early release covering roughly 640 HLA-typed donors comprised about 310 gigabases of sequencing data and 85 million to 100 million unique TCR sequences. A separate validation cohort of 100 to 150 different subjects was used in addition to the 666-subject first cohort. The full study reports these points: According to a later genetic analysis, donors in an Asian-associated ancestry cluster had fewer N-insertions in productive TCRs than the approximately 630-donor mean. It was suggested by the authors that the approach could potentially be generalized to other disease states and immunological phenotypes. A cluster of highly shared sequence variants was judged likely to be a technical artifact of the sequencing pipeline. According to a later analysis, TCR association rates differed among HLA loci, with DRB1 alleles showing the most associated TCRs and HLA-C alleles showing the fewest. A few of the identified cytomegalovirus-associated TCR beta chains were confirmed in vitro to be specific for cytomegalovirus antigens. Most CMV-associated TCR beta chains appeared to be HLA-restricted in a later analysis, and the HLA associations seemed to be driven largely by CMV exposure. Strong co-occurrence of HLA alleles, especially DR and DQ, made assigning TCR associations to individual alleles difficult. Linkage disequilibrium might explain the correlated functional status among segregating V segments, but an unknown experimental factor could not be ruled out. In a later genetic analysis, a missense DCLRE1C variant was associated with V-gene and J-gene trimming of TCR beta chains, and the association was replicated in an independent cohort. HLA typing was unavailable for some donors at each locus, so association tests used only the typed subset. The 87-base-pair reads could not distinguish some IMGT-functional V segments, including TRBV6-2 and TRBV6-3, so those segments were excluded. Approximately 16 rarely observed V segments, including chromosome 9 orphons, were excluded from the earlier analysis of approximately 500 of the donors because counts were too low. A later analysis reported that several top co-occurrence clusters appeared linked to parvovirus B19, influenza, CMV and Epstein-Barr virus. In a later analysis, HLA-associated TCR beta chains were found to be more clonally expanded and to have lower generation probabilities than equally common non-associated chains. Cytomegalovirus status was reported to be diagnosed by the classifier with high specificity and sensitivity in both the original and validation cohorts. A later analysis associated 16,951 TCR beta sequences with specific HLA alleles at a false discovery rate of 0.05. Presence/absence analyses assumed roughly uniform sequencing depth across donors, an assumption that may not hold. Only TCR beta chains were sequenced in this cohort, and the absence of alpha or paired-chain data limited detectable features. A further reported finding was that TCR beta sequences accurately predicted the HLA-A and HLA-B alleles for most subjects in the first cohort. In an earlier analysis of about 550 of the donors, most TCR beta V segments were observed in productive rearrangements about 90% or about 30% of the time, broadly matching IMGT annotations. A total of fewer than 200 TCR beta chains were listed by the study as associated with cytomegalovirus. Across donors, most TCR sequences were observed very rarely, whereas some public TCRs were present in many individuals. For the cohort, immune exposure information was limited to CMV serostatus.

The germline V gene gives CDR1 as SGHDT and CDR2 as YYEEEE. V is trimmed back by 7 bases and J by 7 bases, and the junction contains 14 bases that no gene match accounts for. From cysteine to phenylalanine, the CDR3 is 15 amino acids long. The CDR3 DNA has 45 bases and is translated from base 1. In total, just over 650 healthy bone marrow donors made up the cohort. At the time of sampling, every cohort member was nominally healthy, though immune exposures that went unrecorded were likely present. The donor was CMV seronegative and was included in the group of 352 seronegative cohort members. A peripheral blood sample was provided by each donor, and peripheral blood mononuclear cells were used for TCR beta sequencing. Genomic DNA extraction from the blood cell samples was performed with the Qiagen DNeasy Blood Extraction Kit.

The clonotype originates from a male donor in good health and CMV-seronegative. This receptor chain uses TRBV5-6 and TRBJ2-5; TRBD2 agrees with 9 junctional bases. What was sequenced was PBMCs. The CDR3 loop reads CASAQGGARGGTQYF. The DNA reads as follows: TGTGCCAGCGCCCAGGGGGGGGCGCGGGGGGGGACCCAGTACTTC.